The sequence of this TCR beta chain was determined in a study of shared clonotypes between healthy human individuals. Findings of the study overall: Naive subsets, compared against memory subsets, generally had larger estimated richness values. The researchers took only blood, and tissue repertoires probably look different.

As for this clone: Its antigen is still unknown.

On sorted subsets, replicate PCRs used approximately 190 ng DNA, or 27,000 or so T cell genomes. Profiling relied on immunoSEQ multiplex PCR, and the TCRdb table lists in-frame clones only, not all of them. The table shows around 1.9 million clones, with under 95% occurring only once. It was CD45RO-negative cells, positively selected for CCR7, that made up naive CD8 cells, with terminally differentiated effector memory CD45RA+ cells excluded. Adult donors, all healthy and HIV-negative, had no recent acute infections or vaccinations. CDR3 length: 11 amino acids. The germline V gene has CDR1 SGHVS and CDR2 FQNEAQ. The ends were cut back, 5 bases at V and 5 bases at J, with 7 bases in the middle.

The V and J genes are TRBV7-8 and TRBJ2-7; D remains ambiguous. The sequencing sample was made of naive CD8+ T cells from PBMCs. The receptor was derived from a man between 18 and 35 years old in good health. Some clones in this sample may be carry-over from other donors' samples. The CDR3 reads CASSMNNEQYF. The DNA for the CDR3 is TGTGCCAGCAGCATGAACAACGAGCAGTACTTC.